This T cell receptor (beta chain) was captured in a study of blood T cell repertoires in COVID-19. Trimming took 0 bases from V and 1 from J; bases not matched to a gene: 4. This CDR3 contains 17 residues. CDR1 SGHAT and CDR2 FQNNGV come from the germline V gene. This clone was observed a few times. Using immunoSEQ multiplex PCR, the repertoire was profiled, and TCRdb retains in-frame clones only, with some absent. This table has approximately 120,000 clones, over 75% appearing once. The TCR comes from a woman between 50 and 59 years old with acute or convalescent COVID-19. The specimen sequenced was peripheral blood. The rearrangement links TRBV11-2 to TRBJ2-3; TRBD2 agrees at 10 bases. The CDR3 region is CASSLERLAGGTDTQYF. The DNA of the CDR3 is TGTGCCAGCAGCTTAGAGCGACTAGCGGGTGGCACAGATACGCAGTATTTT.